This T cell receptor beta chain was profiled in a study of blood T cell repertoires in COVID-19. As for the study in general: COVID-19 samples, acute and convalescent, were from the United States, Italy and Spain.

Only one count was recorded for this clone. Using immunoSEQ multiplex PCR, the repertoire was profiled, and TCRdb retains in-frame clones only, with some absent. The data contain over 450,000 clones, about 89% of them seen just once; the ten biggest clones take up under 8.5%. Seattle's enrolled individuals joined amid active infection and were then monitored longitudinally. V lost 1 base to trimming and J lost 0 bases, with 13 bases between them. Germline assignment: CDR1 GTSNPN and CDR2 SVGIG (reference sequence). The CDR3 totals 16 residues. This TCR derives from a woman in her 50s with COVID-19, enrolled during active disease. J is TRBJ2-1 and V is TRBV30; D ambiguous. Sample: peripheral blood. The CDR3 is CAWSGPTLSSYNEQFF. Written as DNA, the CDR3 is TGTGCCTGGAGTGGTCCCACTTTAAGCTCCTACAATGAGCAGTTCTTC.